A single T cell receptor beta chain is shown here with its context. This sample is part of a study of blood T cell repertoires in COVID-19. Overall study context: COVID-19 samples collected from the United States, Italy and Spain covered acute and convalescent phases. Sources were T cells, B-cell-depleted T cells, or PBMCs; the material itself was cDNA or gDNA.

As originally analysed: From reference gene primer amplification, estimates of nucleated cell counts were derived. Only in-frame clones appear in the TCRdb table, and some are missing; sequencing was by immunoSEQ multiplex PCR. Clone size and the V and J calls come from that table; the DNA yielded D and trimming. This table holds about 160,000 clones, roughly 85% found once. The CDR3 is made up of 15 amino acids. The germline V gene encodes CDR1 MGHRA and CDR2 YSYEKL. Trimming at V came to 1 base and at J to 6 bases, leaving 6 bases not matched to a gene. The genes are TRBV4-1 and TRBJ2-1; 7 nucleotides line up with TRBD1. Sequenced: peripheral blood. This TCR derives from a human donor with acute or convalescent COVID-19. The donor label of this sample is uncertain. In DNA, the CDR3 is TGCGCCAGCAGCCAAGGACAGGGTATAGGCAATGAGCAGTTCTTC. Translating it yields CASSQGQGIGNEQFF.